This T cell receptor (beta chain) originates from a study of blood T cells in healthy people across ages. The study drew donors from healthy Caucasian individuals in Russia aged roughly 6 to 100. Sample-barcoded 5' priming and a J-beta primer mix drove a second PCR of roughly 7 to 11 cycles. MiXCR was run by TCRdb on the 5' RACE reads, yielding one entry per CDR3 protein. This table holds roughly 2 million distinct CDR3 sequences, roughly 50% found once. CDR1 MNHEY and CDR2 SMNVEV come from the germline V gene (reference sequence). The CDR3 has 16 residues. Germline trimming cut 3 bases from V and 3 bases from J; bases unmatched to any gene: 7.

The sample consisted of blood. The rearrangement joins TRBV27 to TRBJ2-7, with 11 bases fitting TRBD2. The TCR sequence derives from a woman aged 40-49 years in good health. For the CDR3, the DNA is TGTGCCAGCAGTTTCCGGCTAGCGGGGGGTGACTACGAGCAGTACTTC. It yields the protein CASSFRLAGGDYEQYF.